Listed below are T cell receptor beta chains from one sample, sequenced in a study of T-cell reconstitution after alpha-beta-depleted transplantation in children. A single record per CDR3 protein comes from TCRdb applying MiXCR to the PCR reads. The sample includes roughly 500,000 distinct CDR3 sequences, about a sixth seen only once; the top ten take about 3.1%. Source: PBMCs from the stem cell graft donor, taken from the stem cell graft. These receptor sequences come from a human donor who donated a stem cell graft to a child with acute lymphoblastic leukemia. The CDR3 runs from the conserved cysteine through the conserved F or W. The order of the fields is clone size, J gene, V gene, D gene, CDR3 DNA, CDR3 protein. The D gene is left open where the match is weak. Only some rows state a clone size, as once, few, many or a class for expanded clones.

clone size: few; J gene: TRBJ2-3; V gene: TRBV3-1; D gene: .; CDR3 DNA: TGTGCCAGCAGCCGAGAGGGAGCTACAGATACGCAGTATTTT; CDR3 protein: CASSREGATDTQYF
clone size: few; J gene: TRBJ1-2; V gene: TRBV4-2; D gene: .; CDR3 DNA: TGTGCCAGCAGCCAAGATAGGGCGGATGGCTACACCTTC; CDR3 protein: CASSQDRADGYTF
clone size: few; J gene: TRBJ2-3; V gene: TRBV6-1; D gene: TRBD1; CDR3 DNA: TGTGCCAGTACCGAGGGGGCTAGCACAGATACGCAGTATTTT; CDR3 protein: CASTEGASTDTQYF
clone size: .; J gene: TRBJ2-2; V gene: TRBV11-1; D gene: TRBD1; CDR3 DNA: TGTGCCAGTCTTAAGGGACAGCAATTACTCGCGAACACCGGGGAGCTGTTTTTT; CDR3 protein: CASLKGQQLLANTGELFF
clone size: .; J gene: TRBJ1-2; V gene: TRBV4-1; D gene: .; CDR3 DNA: TGCGCCAGCAGCCAAGATCTGACGGGCTACACCTTC; CDR3 protein: CASSQDLTGYTF
clone size: .; J gene: TRBJ2-7; V gene: TRBV7-9; D gene: TRBD2; CDR3 DNA: TGTGCCAGCAGCTTAGACATAGCGGGAGCCACCTACGAGCAGTACTTC; CDR3 protein: CASSLDIAGATYEQYF
clone size: .; J gene: TRBJ2-7; V gene: TRBV12-3/TRBV12-4; D gene: .; CDR3 DNA: TGTGCCAGCAGGGGCGGACCCGACTACGAGCAGTACTTC; CDR3 protein: CASRGGPDYEQYF
clone size: many; J gene: TRBJ2-3; V gene: TRBV5-1; D gene: TRBD2; CDR3 DNA: TGCGCCAGCAGCCGCACGGGAGGGCCGGATACGCAGTATTTT; CDR3 protein: CASSRTGGPDTQYF
clone size: many; J gene: TRBJ2-7; V gene: TRBV7-3; D gene: TRBD1; CDR3 DNA: TGCGCCAGCAGCTTAACGGGACAGGGCTCCTACGAGCAGTACTTC; CDR3 protein: CASSLTGQGSYEQYF
clone size: .; J gene: TRBJ2-1; V gene: TRBV4-1; D gene: TRBD2; CDR3 DNA: TGCGCCAGCAGCCAAGTTTGGACTAGGGACAATGAGCAGTTCTTC; CDR3 protein: CASSQVWTRDNEQFF
clone size: .; J gene: TRBJ1-2; V gene: TRBV6-1; D gene: .; CDR3 DNA: TGTGCCAGCACCAACGGAGGCTCTCCCGGGGGCTATGGCTACACCTTC; CDR3 protein: CASTNGGSPGGYGYTF
clone size: .; J gene: TRBJ2-7; V gene: TRBV5-6; D gene: .; CDR3 DNA: TGTGCCAGCAGCTTGGTATACCGGAGCTACGAGCAGTACTTC; CDR3 protein: CASSLVYRSYEQYF
clone size: few; J gene: TRBJ2-1; V gene: TRBV20-1; D gene: .; CDR3 DNA: TGCAGTGCTAGAGCCGGGACTGGAAACAATGAGCAGTTCTTC; CDR3 protein: CSARAGTGNNEQFF
clone size: few; J gene: TRBJ2-7; V gene: TRBV4-2; D gene: .; CDR3 DNA: TGTGCCAGCAGCCCTACCAGGGCACCCTACGAGCAGTACTTC; CDR3 protein: CASSPTRAPYEQYF
clone size: few; J gene: TRBJ2-7; V gene: TRBV3-1; D gene: .; CDR3 DNA: TGTGCCAGCAGCCCTACCCTCGGGGCAGGCCTCGGCGAGCAGTACTTC; CDR3 protein: CASSPTLGAGLGEQYF
clone size: few; J gene: TRBJ1-3; V gene: TRBV29-1; D gene: .; CDR3 DNA: TGCAGCGTCGAGACAGGCTCTGGAAACACCATATATTTT; CDR3 protein: CSVETGSGNTIYF
clone size: many; J gene: TRBJ1-1; V gene: TRBV4-1; D gene: .; CDR3 DNA: TGCGCCAGCAGCCAAGATGTTGGCCTCGGAGCCACTGAAGCTTTCTTT; CDR3 protein: CASSQDVGLGATEAFF
clone size: .; J gene: TRBJ2-2; V gene: TRBV5-1; D gene: .; CDR3 DNA: TGCGCCAGCAGCCGAGACGGGGTCACCGGGGAGCTGTTTTTT; CDR3 protein: CASSRDGVTGELFF
clone size: .; J gene: TRBJ1-2; V gene: TRBV15; D gene: TRBD1; CDR3 DNA: TGTGCCACCAGCAGAGTTACAGGGGGCTATGGCTACACCTTC; CDR3 protein: CATSRVTGGYGYTF